A single sample is the source of the 20 T cell receptor beta chains below, sequenced in a study of cytomegalovirus exposure and HLA in healthy donors. Use of 60 Vbeta and 13 Jbeta primers characterized the PCR. Some clones are missing from TCRdb's copy, which holds only in-frame ones; the method was immunoSEQ multiplex PCR. The sample lists 45,000 to 55,000 clones, around 62% seen once, with roughly 12% in the top ten. The sample taken for sequencing was PBMCs. The receptor source for this set is a human donor in good health.

This sequence joins TRBV9 and TRBJ2-1, with TRBD1 matching 11 bases. The CDR3 loop spans 18 amino acids. Germline V gives CDR1 SGDLS, CDR2 YYNGEE. After removal of 0 bases from V and 3 bases from J, the junction contained 8 bases not matched to a gene. CDR3 DNA: TGTGCCAGCAGCGTAGCGGGTGGCGGGACAGGGGGCTACAATGAGCAGTTCTTC. Protein: CASSVAGGGTGGYNEQFF.

This clone was seen a single time. The V gene is TRBV5-8, the J gene TRBJ2-3; TRBD2 is a possible D gene (5 bases). Germline assignment: CDR1 SGHTS and CDR2 YDEGEE. The CDR3 spans 14 residues. V dropped 1 base and J dropped 4 bases, with 10 bases sitting between them. CDR3 DNA sequence: TGTGCCAGCAGCTTGCGGGGTTCCGCAGATACGCAGTATTTT. Its translation: CASSLRGSADTQYF.

The chain joins TRBV5-4 to TRBJ2-2; 7 bases align to TRBD1. The germline V gene encodes CDR1 SGHNT and CDR2 YYREEE (reference sequence). The CDR3 runs to 14 residues. Trimming took 4 bases from V and 7 from J; bases not matched to a gene: 7. CDR3 loop: CASSTDRWNGELFF. The CDR3, as DNA: TGTGCCAGCAGCACGGACAGGTGGAACGGGGAGCTGTTTTTT.

In its sample, this clone was seen a few times. One end of the junction varies from germline; a read error may be responsible. V and J are TRBV7-7 and TRBJ2-7; no firm D call. Germline V CDR1 and CDR2: SSHAT, FNYEAQ (reference sequence). The CDR3 spans 14 residues. CDR3 protein: CASSLRLDAYEQYF. CDR3 DNA: TGTGCTAGCAGCCTTCGACTGGATGCCTACGAGCAGTACTTC.

V and J are TRBV28 and TRBJ2-4; D is perhaps TRBD2 (5 bases). The CDR3 has 17 residues. Germline-derived CDR1 and CDR2 are MDHEN and SYDVKM. The V and J ends lost 4 bases and 0 bases respectively, with 16 bases between them. Here the CDR3 DNA reads TGTGCCAGCAGTTCCAGCGGCGGAGGTCTAGCCAAAAACATTCAGTACTTC. Translating gives CASSSSGGGLAKNIQYF.

This chain connects TRBV2 to TRBJ1-4, with TRBD1 matching over 10 bases. V shed 5 bases, J shed 8 bases, and the junction held 8 bases outside the gene matches. The CDR3 covers 15 residues. Germline V lookup: CDR1 SNHLY, CDR2 FYNNEI. The CDR3 DNA reads as TGTGCCAGCAGTTACCAGGGACAGGGGAGCGAAAAACTGTTTTTT. It specifies CASSYQGQGSEKLFF. Complete variable domain (other parts from reference TRBV2 and TRBJ1-4): EPEVTQTPSHQVTQMGQEVILRCVPISNHLYFYWYRQILGQKVEFLVSFYNNEISEKSEIFDDQFSVERPDGSNFTLKIRSTKLEDSAMYFCASSYQGQGSEKLFFGSGTQLSVL.

The CDR3 reads CASRMIAPSNEQFF. The CDR3, as DNA: TGTGCCAGCAGGATGATAGCCCCGAGCAATGAGCAGTTCTTC. This rearrangement joins TRBV5-6 to TRBJ2-1; D call uncertain. Between the trimmed V and J ends, which lost 5 bases and 6 bases, there was a span of 15 bases. This CDR3 spans 14 amino acids. Germline V gives CDR1 SGHDT, CDR2 YYEEEE.

This chain joins TRBV7-9 and TRBJ1-5; 8 nucleotides match TRBD1. This CDR3 has 15 residues. Germline loops: CDR1 SEHNR, CDR2 FQNEAQ (reference sequence). After removal of 3 bases from V and 2 bases from J, the junction contained 3 bases not matched to a gene. CDR3 in amino acids: CASSLGTGGNQPQHF. In DNA form, the CDR3 reads TGTGCCAGCAGCTTGGGGACAGGCGGCAATCAGCCCCAGCATTTT. The full variable domain, rest sourced from reference TRBV7-9 and TRBJ1-5, is DTGVSQNPRHKITKRGQNVTFRCDPISEHNRLYWYRQTLGQGPEFLTYFQNEAQLEKSRLLSDRFSAERPKGSFSTLEIQRTEQGDSAMYLCASSLGTGGNQPQHFGDGTRLSIL.

The genes are TRBV29-1 and TRBJ2-3; D remains ambiguous. The V end was cut by 4 bases, the J end by 0 bases, with 11 bases between. Per germline, CDR1 SQVTM and CDR2 ANQGSEA. This CDR3 is built from 14 residues. The CDR3 DNA sequence: TGCAGCGTTGGAGGTTTATCTAGCACAGATACGCAGTATTTT. This gives the protein CSVGGLSSTDTQYF.

CDR3 DNA sequence: TGTGCCAGCGGCGGACTAACCGCGCGCGACGAGCAGTACTTC. It specifies CASGGLTARDEQYF. V and J are TRBV18 and TRBJ2-7; D perhaps matches TRBD2 (6 bases). Germline V gene data show CDR1 as KGHSH and CDR2 as LQKENI. The CDR3 contains 14 residues. The V end was cut by 8 bases, the J end by 5 bases, with 19 bases between.

The chain couples TRBV10-1 to TRBJ2-5, with D perhaps matching TRBD2 (6 bases). Trimming left V 8 bases short and J 3 bases short, with 19 bases between. CDR3 size: 15 residues. From germline, CDR1 is WNHNN and CDR2 SYGVQD (reference sequence). The CDR3 is CASFPLGREEETQYF. The DNA for the CDR3 is TGCGCCAGCTTTCCCTTAGGTAGGGAGGAAGAGACCCAGTACTTC.

A few counts support this clone. This chain connects TRBV5-6 to TRBJ1-1; 7 positions match TRBD1. The CDR3 is 15 amino acids. V was clipped by 4 bases and J by 0 bases; unmatched bases: 6. The germline V gene has CDR1 SGHDT and CDR2 YYEEEE. The CDR3 coding sequence is TGTGCCAGCAGCGTGGGACAGATTATGAACACTGAAGCTTTCTTT. Translating gives CASSVGQIMNTEAFF. Using reference TRBV5-6 and TRBJ1-1 for the parts outside the CDR3, the full variable domain is DAGVTQSPTHLIKTRGQQVTLRCSPKSGHDTVSWYQQALGQGPQFIFQYYEEEERQRGNFPDRFSGHQFPNYSSELNVNALLLGDSALYLCASSVGQIMNTEAFFGQGTRLTVV.

On this clone: One end of the junction varies from germline; a read error may be responsible. This sequence joins TRBV7-7 and TRBJ2-5; D perhaps matches TRBD2 (5 bases). This CDR3 comprises 12 residues. Germline V gene data show CDR1 as SSHAT and CDR2 as FNYEAQ (reference sequence). This chain's CDR3 is CASSPEGETQYF. In DNA form, the CDR3 reads TGTGCTAGCAGCCCAGAGGGAGAGACCCAGTACTTC.

This clone has a handful of counts. Mismatch with germline at one junction end may stem from a read error. V gene TRBV2 combines with J gene TRBJ1-2; D not resolved. CDR3 size: 13 residues. In germline, CDR1 is SNHLY, CDR2 FYNNEI. CDR3 coding DNA: TGTGCCTGCAGGAGACTGGAGGCGCGGGGCTACACCTTC. Translated, it gives CACRRLEARGYTF.

The rearrangement uses TRBV23-1 and TRBJ1-4; 8 nucleotides line up with TRBD1. TRBV23-1 is placed among ORFs of uncertain function. V gave up 0 bases and J gave up 8 bases; unmatched junction bases: 5. The CDR3 has 15 residues. Written as DNA, the CDR3 is TGCGCCAGCAGTCAATCTCTGACAGGGGCGGAAAAACTGTTTTTT. Translated, it gives CASSQSLTGAEKLFF.

This clone has more than one count but fewer than ten. The rearrangement joins TRBV7-8 to TRBJ2-7; a weak D match, TRBD2 (6 bases). In germline, CDR1 is SGHVS, CDR2 FQNEAQ. Trimming stripped 5 bases from V and 6 bases from J, with 11 bases between. This CDR3 spans 12 amino acids. The CDR3 is CASSRMTSEQYF. In DNA form, the CDR3 reads TGTGCCAGCAGCCGCATGACTAGCGAGCAGTACTTC.

J is TRBJ2-1 and V is TRBV10-2, with D perhaps TRBD2 (6 bases). This CDR3 is built from 13 residues. Germline V gene lookup returns CDR1 WSHSY and CDR2 SAAADI. V gave up 9 bases and J gave up 6 bases, with 15 bases separating them. As DNA, the CDR3 is TGCGCCAGTACGGGACTCCCGGGCAATGAGCAGTTCTTC. Residues: CASTGLPGNEQFF.

The chain recombines TRBV7-6 with TRBJ1-6, with 7 bases lining up with TRBD1. The CDR3 is made up of 15 amino acids. Losses at the gene ends were 1 base for V and 6 bases for J; bases not matched to a gene: 3. CDR1 is SGHVS and CDR2 is FNYEAQ in the germline V gene. The CDR3 loop is CASSLGDSFNSPLHF. CDR3 coding DNA: TGTGCCAGCAGCTTAGGGGACAGCTTTAATTCACCCCTCCACTTT. Combining the CDR3 with reference TRBV7-6 and TRBJ1-6 gives the whole variable domain GAGVSQSPRYKVTKRGQDVALRCDPISGHVSLYWYRQALGQGPEFLTYFNYEAQQDKSGLPNDRFSAERPEGSISTLTIQRTEQRDSAMYRCASSLGDSFNSPLHFGNGTRLTVT.

This clone was found a few times. The V call is TRBV7-9, the J call TRBJ1-3; D is perhaps TRBD1 (5 bases). Germline CDR1 reads SEHNR; CDR2 reads FQNEAQ (reference sequence). This CDR3 is 15 amino acids long. V was trimmed by 5 bases and J by 3 bases, leaving 14 bases between them. CDR3 DNA sequence: TGTGCCAGCAGCGGAGCCGGGAGGGGTGGAAACACCATATATTTT. It codes for CASSGAGRGGNTIYF.

This clone was seen more than once but under ten times. The chain joins TRBV7-9 to TRBJ2-5, with 9 bases aligning to TRBD2. The CDR3 has 16 residues. J was trimmed by 2 bases and V by 5 bases; bases with no gene match: 9. Germline lookup yields CDR1 SEHNR and CDR2 FQNEAQ (reference sequence). The CDR3 here is CASSRRGGGTQETQYF. The DNA for the CDR3 is TGTGCCAGCAGCCGGCGGGGGGGCGGTACACAAGAGACCCAGTACTTC.